Listed here are 3 T cell receptor beta chains from one sample, sequenced in a study of control samples from healthy donors and cancer patients. The repertoire was sequenced with immunoSEQ multiplex PCR; TCRdb's copy has only in-frame clones and lacks some. The sample holds some 130,000 clones, 75% to 95% seen once. Sequenced input: blood. These receptors were taken from a man between 18 and 29 years old in good health.

This sequence joins TRBV27 and TRBJ1-6; D gene uncertain. The CDR3 spans 16 residues. Germline CDR1 MNHEY, CDR2 SMNVEV (reference sequence). With 5 bases removed from V and 0 bases from J, the gap between germline ends came to 11 bases. The CDR3 DNA is TGTGCCAGCAGTAGGGAACAGAGCTCCTATAATTCACCCCTCCACTTT. The encoded protein is CASSREQSSYNSPLHF.

This clone was observed a few times. The V call is TRBV9, the J call TRBJ2-1, with 12 bases fitting TRBD2. Germline V lookup: CDR1 SGDLS, CDR2 YYNGEE. The CDR3 has 20 amino acids. Germline trimming cut 0 bases from V and 4 bases from J; bases unmatched to any gene: 14. The CDR3 DNA is TGTGCCAGCAGCGTAGTTCCCCTTCGGGGGACTAGCGGGCTTTACAATGAGCAGTTCTTC. It yields the protein CASSVVPLRGTSGLYNEQFF.

The chain uses TRBV4-2 and TRBJ2-3; D is possibly TRBD2 (6 bases). Germline lookup yields CDR1 LGHNA and CDR2 YNFKEQ. Trimming cost V 4 bases and J 0 bases, with 11 bases left between them. CDR3 length: 15 amino acids. CDR3 sequence: CASSRIAASTDTQYF. The DNA for the CDR3 is TGTGCCAGCAGCCGGATAGCGGCTAGCACAGATACGCAGTATTTT.